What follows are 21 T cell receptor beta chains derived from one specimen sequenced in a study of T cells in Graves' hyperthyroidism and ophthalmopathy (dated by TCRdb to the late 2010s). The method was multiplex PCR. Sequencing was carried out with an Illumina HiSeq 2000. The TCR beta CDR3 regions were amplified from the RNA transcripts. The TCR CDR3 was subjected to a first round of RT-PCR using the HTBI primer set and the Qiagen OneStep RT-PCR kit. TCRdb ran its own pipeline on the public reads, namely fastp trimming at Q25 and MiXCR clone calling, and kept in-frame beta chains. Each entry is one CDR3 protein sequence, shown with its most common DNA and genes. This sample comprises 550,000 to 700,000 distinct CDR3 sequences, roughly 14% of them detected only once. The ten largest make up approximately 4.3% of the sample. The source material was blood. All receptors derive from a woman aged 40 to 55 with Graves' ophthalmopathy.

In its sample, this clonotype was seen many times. The CDR3 reads CASSYGAGANTGELFF. As DNA, the CDR3 is TGTGCCAGCAGTTACGGGGCAGGGGCTAACACCGGGGAGCTGTTTTTT. The chain links TRBV6-5 to TRBJ2-2; D might be TRBD1 (6 bases). Germline loops: CDR1 MNHEY, CDR2 SVGAGI. CDR3 length equals 16 residues. The V and J ends lost 2 bases and 2 bases respectively, with 12 bases between them.

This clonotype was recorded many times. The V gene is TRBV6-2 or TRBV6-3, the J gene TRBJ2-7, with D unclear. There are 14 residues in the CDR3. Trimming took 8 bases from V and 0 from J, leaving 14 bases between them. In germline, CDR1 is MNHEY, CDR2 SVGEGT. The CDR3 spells CASLTTQSSYEQYF. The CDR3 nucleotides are TGTGCCAGCCTTACCACACAGAGCTCCTACGAGCAGTACTTC.

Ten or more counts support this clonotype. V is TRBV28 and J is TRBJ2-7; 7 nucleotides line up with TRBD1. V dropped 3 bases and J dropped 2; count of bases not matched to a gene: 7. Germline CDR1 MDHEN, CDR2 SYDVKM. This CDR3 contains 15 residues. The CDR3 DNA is TGTGCCAGCAGTTTCTGGACAGGTGGAACCTACGAGCAGTACTTC. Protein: CASSFWTGGTYEQYF.

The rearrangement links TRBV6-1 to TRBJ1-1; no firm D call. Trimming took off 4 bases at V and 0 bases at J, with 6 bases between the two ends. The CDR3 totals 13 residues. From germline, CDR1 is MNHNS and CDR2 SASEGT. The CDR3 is CASSVVMNTEAFF. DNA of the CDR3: TGTGCCAGCAGTGTTGTCATGAACACTGAAGCTTTCTTT.

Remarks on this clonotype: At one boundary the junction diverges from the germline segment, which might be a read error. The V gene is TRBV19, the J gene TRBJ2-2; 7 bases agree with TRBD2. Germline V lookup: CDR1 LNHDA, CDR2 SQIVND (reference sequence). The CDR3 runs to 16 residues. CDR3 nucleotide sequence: TGTGCCAGTAGTACTATAACCAGCGGGAACCCCGGGGAGCTGTTTTTT. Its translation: CASSTITSGNPGELFF. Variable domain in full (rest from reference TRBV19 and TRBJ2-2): DGGITQSPKYLFRKEGQNVTLSCEQNLNHDAMYWYRQDPGQGLRLIYYSQIVNDFQKGDIAEGYSVSREKKESFPLTVTSAQKNPTAFYLCASSTITSGNPGELFFGEGSRLTVL.

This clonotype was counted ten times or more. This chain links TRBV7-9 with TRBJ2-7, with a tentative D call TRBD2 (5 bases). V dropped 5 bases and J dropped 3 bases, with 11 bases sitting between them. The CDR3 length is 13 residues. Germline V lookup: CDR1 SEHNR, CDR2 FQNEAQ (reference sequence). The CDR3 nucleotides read TGTGCCAGCAGCCTAACTAGTAACTACGAGCAGTACTTC. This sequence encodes CASSLTSNYEQYF. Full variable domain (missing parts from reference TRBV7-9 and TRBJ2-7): DTGVSQNPRHKITKRGQNVTFRCDPISEHNRLYWYRQTLGQGPEFLTYFQNEAQLEKSRLLSDRFSAERPKGSFSTLEIQRTEQGDSAMYLCASSLTSNYEQYFGPGTRLTVT.

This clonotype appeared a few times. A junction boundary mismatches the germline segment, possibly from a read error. The CDR3 loop reads CSARGAGELFF. CDR3 sequence (DNA): TGCAGTGCCAGAGGTGCCGGGGAGCTGTTTTTT. The V and J genes are TRBV20-1 and TRBJ2-2; D gene unclear. CDR1 DFQATT and CDR2 SNEGSKA come from the germline V gene (reference sequence). This CDR3 region has 11 residues.

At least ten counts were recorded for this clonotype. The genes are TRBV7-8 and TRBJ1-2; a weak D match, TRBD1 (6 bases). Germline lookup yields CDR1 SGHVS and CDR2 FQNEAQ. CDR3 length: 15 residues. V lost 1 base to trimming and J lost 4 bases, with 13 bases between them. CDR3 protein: CASSLDRARAYGYTF. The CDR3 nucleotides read TGTGCCAGCAGCTTAGACAGGGCCAGGGCCTATGGCTACACCTTC.

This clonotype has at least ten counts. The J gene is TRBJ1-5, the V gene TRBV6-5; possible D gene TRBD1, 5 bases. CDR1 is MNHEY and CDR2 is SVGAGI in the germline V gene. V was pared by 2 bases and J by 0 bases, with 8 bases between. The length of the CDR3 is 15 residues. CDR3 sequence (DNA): TGTGCCAGCAGTTACGGGGGGAATAGCAATCAGCCCCAGCATTTT. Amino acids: CASSYGGNSNQPQHF.

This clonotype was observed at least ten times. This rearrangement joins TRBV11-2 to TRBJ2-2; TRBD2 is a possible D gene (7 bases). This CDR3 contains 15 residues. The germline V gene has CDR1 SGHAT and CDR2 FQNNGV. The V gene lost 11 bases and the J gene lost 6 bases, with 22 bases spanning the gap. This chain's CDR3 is CAYPLRGRAAGELFF. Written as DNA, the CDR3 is TGTGCCTACCCTCTAAGGGGGAGGGCGGCCGGGGAGCTGTTTTTT.

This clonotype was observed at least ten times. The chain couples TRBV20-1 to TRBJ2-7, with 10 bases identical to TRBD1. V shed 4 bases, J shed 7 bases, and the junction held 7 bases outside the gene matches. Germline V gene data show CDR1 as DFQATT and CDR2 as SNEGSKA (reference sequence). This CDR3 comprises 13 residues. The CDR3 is CSATDRGVSEQYF. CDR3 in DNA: TGCAGTGCTACGGACAGGGGGGTGAGTGAGCAGTACTTC.

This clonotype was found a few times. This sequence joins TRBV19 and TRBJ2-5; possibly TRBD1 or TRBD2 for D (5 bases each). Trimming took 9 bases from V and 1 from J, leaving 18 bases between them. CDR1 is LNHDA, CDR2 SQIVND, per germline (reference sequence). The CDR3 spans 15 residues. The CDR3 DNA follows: TGTGCCAGCAGTTTGGCATGGGACCCCCAAGAGACCCAGTACTTC. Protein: CASSLAWDPQETQYF.

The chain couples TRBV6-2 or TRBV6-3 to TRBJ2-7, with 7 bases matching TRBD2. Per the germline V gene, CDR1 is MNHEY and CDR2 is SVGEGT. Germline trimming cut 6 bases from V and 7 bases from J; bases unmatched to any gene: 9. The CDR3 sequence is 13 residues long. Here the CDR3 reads CASSRQRGFEQYF. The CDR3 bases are TGTGCCAGCAGCCGCCAGCGGGGATTTGAGCAGTACTTC.

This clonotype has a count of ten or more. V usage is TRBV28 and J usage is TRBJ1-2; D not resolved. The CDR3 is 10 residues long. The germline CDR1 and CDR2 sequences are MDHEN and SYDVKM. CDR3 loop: CGSWSYGYTF. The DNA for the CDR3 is TGTGGATCATGGAGCTATGGCTACACCTTC.

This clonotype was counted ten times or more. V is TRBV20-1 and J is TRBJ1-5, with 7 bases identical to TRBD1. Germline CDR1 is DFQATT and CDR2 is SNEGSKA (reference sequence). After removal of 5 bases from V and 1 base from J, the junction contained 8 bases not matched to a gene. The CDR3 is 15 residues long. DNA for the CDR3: TGCAGTGCTCCAGGGACAGTCGGCAGCAATCAGCCCCAGCATTTT. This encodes CSAPGTVGSNQPQHF.

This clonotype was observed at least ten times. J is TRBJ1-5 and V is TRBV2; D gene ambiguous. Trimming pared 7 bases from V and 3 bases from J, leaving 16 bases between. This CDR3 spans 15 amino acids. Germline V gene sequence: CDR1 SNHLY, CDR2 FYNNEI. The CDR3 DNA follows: TGTGCCAGCAACGGGCGGCGGGGTATCAATCAGCCCCAGCATTTT. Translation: CASNGRRGINQPQHF.

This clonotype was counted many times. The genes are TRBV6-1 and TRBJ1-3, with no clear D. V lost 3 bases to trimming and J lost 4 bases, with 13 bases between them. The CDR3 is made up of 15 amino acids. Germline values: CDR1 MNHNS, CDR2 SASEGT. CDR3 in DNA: TGTGCCAGCAGTGATGTGGCAATTTTGGGAAACACCATATATTTT. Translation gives CASSDVAILGNTIYF.

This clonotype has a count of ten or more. CDR3 sequence (DNA): TGCGCCAGCAGCCAAGGGGGGGACCATGAGCAGTTCTTC. Amino acids: CASSQGGDHEQFF. This rearrangement joins TRBV4-3 to TRBJ2-1; the D gene is possibly TRBD2 (6 bases). This CDR3 is 13 amino acids long. Germline lookup yields CDR1 LGHNA and CDR2 YSLEER. Trimming pared 1 base from V and 8 bases from J, leaving 9 bases between.

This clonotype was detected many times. For the CDR3, the DNA is TGTGCCAGCAGTTATAGAATGGATCAAGAGACCCAGTACTTC. Translation gives CASSYRMDQETQYF. The rearrangement uses TRBV6-5 and TRBJ2-5; D not certain. Deletions cut 3 bases from V and 2 bases from J, with 10 bases between. The CDR3 is 14 residues long. CDR1 and CDR2 (germline): MNHEY, SVGAGI.

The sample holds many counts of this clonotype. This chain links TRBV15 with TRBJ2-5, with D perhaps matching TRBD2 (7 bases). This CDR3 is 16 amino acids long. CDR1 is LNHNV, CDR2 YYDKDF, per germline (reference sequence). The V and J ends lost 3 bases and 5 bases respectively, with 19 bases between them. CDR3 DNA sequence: TGTGCCACCAGCAGTGAAGGGGGGGGGCTGGTTGAGACCCAGTACTTC. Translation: CATSSEGGGLVETQYF.

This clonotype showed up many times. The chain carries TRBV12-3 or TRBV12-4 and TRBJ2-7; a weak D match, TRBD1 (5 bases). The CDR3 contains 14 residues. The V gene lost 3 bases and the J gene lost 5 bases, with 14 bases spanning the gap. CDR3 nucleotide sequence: TGTGCCAGCAGTTTTAGTCGACCGACAGACGAGCAGTACTTC. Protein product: CASSFSRPTDEQYF.